This TCR beta chain comes out of a study of T cells in Graves' hyperthyroidism and ophthalmopathy. Authors of the study amplified TCR beta CDR3 regions from RNA transcripts. Initially, a first-round RT-PCR of the TCR CDR3 employed the HTBI primer set. TCRdb reprocessed the multiplex PCR reads with MiXCR, giving one entry per CDR3 protein. Of about 480,000 distinct CDR3 sequences detected, approximately 15% appear once; the ten largest clones hold about 17%. Patients counted as stable if ophthalmopathy did not develop within 18 months. After removal of 6 bases from V and 6 bases from J, the junction contained 5 bases not matched to a gene. Germline V gene lookup returns CDR1 DFQATT and CDR2 SNEGSKA (reference sequence). The CDR3 totals 13 residues.

The chain joins TRBV20-1 to TRBJ2-1; 10 bases align to TRBD2. This receptor was identified in a woman aged 18-35 years with Graves' hyperthyroidism. The sequenced sample was blood. DNA of the CDR3: TGCAGTGCCAGCGGGAGGGCCTCCAATGAGCAGTTCTTC. This codes for CSASGRASNEQFF.